Listed below are T cell receptor beta chains from one sample, sequenced in a study of PD-1 blockade in classical Hodgkin lymphoma. Data came from immunoSEQ multiplex PCR; TCRdb stores just in-frame clones and leaves some out. Of approximately 12,000 clones listed, 80% are singletons. Sequenced material: peripheral blood mononuclear cells (PBMCs), taken at baseline. The receptor set was obtained from a human donor with classical Hodgkin lymphoma. CDR3s include the opening cysteine and the closing phenylalanine or tryptophan. The D gene is left open where the match is weak. Clone size is given for some rows only: seen once, a few or many times, or a class if the clone is expanded.

TRBV5-1	-	TRBJ1-4	-	TGCGCCAGCAGCTTGGGCAGGGAGAATGAAAAACTGTTTTTT	CASSLGRENEKLFF
TRBV7-2	-	TRBJ2-1	-	TGTGCCAGCAGCTTAGGGGTGGCGGGGGCCATTTACAATGAGCAGTTCTTC	CASSLGVAGAIYNEQFF
TRBV10-3	-	TRBJ2-6	-	TGTGCCATCAGTGAAAATTTTGGGCAGGCGAACTCTGGGGCCAACGTCCTGACTTTC	CAISENFGQANSGANVLTF
TRBV28	-	TRBJ2-3	-	TGTGCCAGCAGTTCGCGCCGCGGGACAGGCACAGATACGCAGTATTTT	CASSSRRGTGTDTQYF
TRBV18	-	TRBJ2-7	-	TGTGCCAGCTCACTCCAGGGTTACGAGCAGTACTTC	CASSLQGYEQYF
TRBV15	-	TRBJ2-5	-	TGTGCCACCAGCATTGAAGGGTACCAAGAGACCCAGTACTTC	CATSIEGYQETQYF
TRBV6-6	-	TRBJ1-6	-	TGTGCCAGCAGGGTTTCGCGGGGGGGGGCCGATTCACCCCTCCACTTT	CASRVSRGGADSPLHF
TRBV5-1	-	TRBJ1-1	-	TGCGCCAGCTGCTTCGGGACGTCAACAACTGAAGCTTTCTTT	CASCFGTSTTEAFF
TRBV5-6	-	TRBJ2-7	-	TGTGCCAGCAGCTTGGCGAAAGTAAGGGAGCAGTACTTC	CASSLAKVREQYF
TRBV18	-	TRBJ1-6	TRBD1	TGTGCCAGCTCACCCCGGGACAGTAATAATTCACCCCTCCACTTT	CASSPRDSNNSPLHF
TRBV5-1	-	TRBJ1-2	-	TGCGCCAGCAGCTTGGGTATAGTTTCCGGGGCGACGGACTATGGCTACACCTTC	CASSLGIVSGATDYGYTF
TRBV11-2	-	TRBJ2-7	TRBD1	TGTGCCAGCAGCCCCCGGGACAGGGGCTCCTACGAGCAGTACTTC	CASSPRDRGSYEQYF
TRBV5-4	-	TRBJ2-5	TRBD2	TGTGCCAGCAGCAGAGATAGCGGGGGGGCGTCCGGGACCCAGTACTTC	CASSRDSGGASGTQYF
TRBV2	-	TRBJ2-7	TRBD2	TGTGCCAGCCGGGCTAGCGGTTCCTACGAGCAGTACTTC	CASRASGSYEQYF
TRBV18	-	TRBJ1-6	TRBD1	TGTGCCAGCTCACCAGCGGGACAGGGGGCTTCACCCCTCCACTTT	CASSPAGQGASPLHF
TRBV6-5	-	TRBJ2-7	-	TGTGCCAGCACCCCCAGCGGAGGCCGCTCCGAGCAGTACTTC	CASTPSGGRSEQYF
TRBV9	-	TRBJ2-5	TRBD2	TGTGCCAGCAGCGTAGCGGTAGCGGGCTCCCAGGAGACCCAGTACTTC	CASSVAVAGSQETQYF
TRBV7-2	-	TRBJ2-3	-	TGTGCCAGCAGCCAAGACCGGGGGGCAAGGGATACGCAGTATTTT	CASSQDRGARDTQYF
TRBV7-6	-	TRBJ2-2	TRBD1	TGTGCCAGCAGCTTAAGACAGGGCTTGTCAGCCGGGGAGCTGTTTTTT	CASSLRQGLSAGELFF
TRBV11-2	-	TRBJ2-5	-	TGTGCCAGCAGCCAAAGAATTTATCGGAGCGCTAGGGAGACCCAGTACTTC	CASSQRIYRSARETQYF
TRBV7-3	-	TRBJ1-1	-	TGTGCCAGCAGCTTAAATCCAGGGCTGAACACTGAAGCTTTCTTT	CASSLNPGLNTEAFF
TRBV11-2	-	TRBJ2-2	-	TGTGCCAGCAGCTTCCAGGGGAACACCGGGGAGCTGTTTTTT	CASSFQGNTGELFF
TRBV5-1	few	TRBJ2-7	TRBD1	TGCGCCAGCAGCTTGGCCGGACAGGGCTACGAGCAGTACTTC	CASSLAGQGYEQYF
TRBV4-2	-	TRBJ1-4	-	TGTGCCAGCAGCCAAGATAACAGGGCTAATGAAAAACTGTTTTTT	CASSQDNRANEKLFF
TRBV7-9	few	TRBJ2-2	-	TGTGCCAGCAGCTTAGCTGGGACATCGACCGGGGAGCTGTTTTTT	CASSLAGTSTGELFF
TRBV5-1	-	TRBJ2-1	TRBD2	TGCGCCAGCAGCTCCACGACTAGCGGCAATGAGCAGTTCTTC	CASSSTTSGNEQFF
TRBV7-2	few	TRBJ2-2	-	TGTGCCAGCAGCTTAGGGGGTTACGGGGAGCTGTTTTTT	CASSLGGYGELFF
TRBV18	-	TRBJ1-1	-	TGTGCCAGCTCACCTTCCTTGGGGACTGAAGCTTTCTTT	CASSPSLGTEAFF